The clone carrying this TCR beta chain was recorded many times. This record belongs to a study of spatial heterogeneity in lung cancer. In the study overall: Where they were available, follow-up PBMC samples were sequenced, at a median of approximately two years after resection.

Every individual TCR cDNA molecule carried its own unique molecular identifier, which allowed correction of PCR and sequencing errors. MiXCR, applied by TCRdb to the 5' RACE reads, yields one record per CDR3 protein. The profile shows about 120,000 distinct CDR3 sequences, approximately 12% of them singletons. Noted time point: blood at routine non-recurrence follow-up after resection. In each case, whole RNA from tumor, nontumor lung or frozen PBMC was sequenced unsorted. CDR1 and CDR2 from the germline V gene are SEHNR and FQNEAQ (reference sequence). The CDR3 has 15 residues. V gave up 4 bases and J gave up 4 bases, with 16 bases separating them.

The receptor was isolated from a male donor with early-stage non-small cell lung cancer. The sample in question was PBMCs, obtained at follow-up. The chain recombines TRBV7-9 with TRBJ1-1, with D possibly matching TRBD1 (6 bases). The CDR3 loop reads CASSSNREGVTEAFF. CDR3 coding DNA: TGTGCCAGCAGCTCGAACAGGGAAGGCGTCACTGAAGCTTTCTTT.